These 18 T cell receptor beta chains share one sample of origin, sequenced in a study of T-cell memory formation after mild COVID-19. From the 5' RACE reads, TCRdb called clonotypes with MiXCR, one entry per CDR3 protein. The sample lists over 70,000 distinct CDR3 sequences, about 14% occurring once. Sequenced material: PBMCs or a T cell subset sorted from them (not recorded which). The source is a young man who had mild COVID-19 (a few samples of this study predate the infection). Cell type and time point are not known.

This clonotype was seen a handful of times. The chain links TRBV21-1 to TRBJ1-5; the table's D call of TRBD1 was not tested on the DNA. TRBV21-1 is a pseudogene locus. The CDR3 has 16 residues. CDR3 sequence reads: CASMIRQASLNQPQHF. The CDR3 nucleotides read TGTGCCAGTATGATCCGACAGGCCTCATTAAATCAGCCCCAGCATTTT.

The chain joins TRBV5-1 to TRBJ1-5; D call uncertain. Germline values: CDR1 SGHRS, CDR2 YFSETQ. Trimming left V 0 bases short and J 9 bases short, with 10 bases between. There are 13 residues in the CDR3. The CDR3 sequence: CASSLDGIRPQHF. CDR3 bases: TGCGCCAGCAGCTTGGACGGTATTCGGCCCCAGCATTTT. The full variable domain, completed using reference TRBV5-1 and TRBJ1-5, is KAGVTQTPRYLIKTRGQQVTLSCSPISGHRSVSWYQQTPGQGLQFLFEYFSETQRNKGNFPGRFSGRQFSNSRSEMNVSTLELGDSALYLCASSLDGIRPQHFGDGTRLSIL.

V and J are TRBV7-8 and TRBJ1-6; D may be TRBD1 (6 bases). Looked up from germline, CDR1 is SGHVS and CDR2 is FQNEAQ. V was clipped by 5 bases and J by 8 bases, with 13 bases between them. The CDR3 runs 14 residues. The CDR3 is CASSPKGGDSPLHF. DNA of the CDR3: TGTGCCAGCAGCCCGAAGGGGGGGGATTCACCCCTCCACTTT.

This clonotype has a handful of counts. This chain connects TRBV3-1 to TRBJ1-4; D not resolved. V lost 6 bases and J lost 8, with 7 bases in between. This CDR3 is 11 amino acids long. CDR1 and CDR2 from the germline V gene are LGHDT and YNNKEL (reference sequence). The CDR3 spells CASRRGEKLFF. The CDR3, as DNA: TGTGCCAGCAGGCGAGGGGAAAAACTGTTTTTT. Using reference TRBV3-1 and TRBJ1-4 for the parts outside the CDR3, the full variable domain is DTAVSQTPKYLVTQMGNDKSIKCEQNLGHDTMYWYKQDSKKFLKIMFSYNNKELIINETVPNRFSPKSPDKAHLNLHINSLELGDSAVYFCASRRGEKLFFGSGTQLSVL.

This CDR3 is CASSGSSAFF. In DNA, the CDR3 is TGTGCCAGTAGCGGTTCGAGTGCTTTCTTT. The chain recombines TRBV19 with TRBJ1-1; D is undetermined. Trimming left V 6 bases short and J 11 bases short, with 10 bases between. Germline V gene data show CDR1 as LNHDA and CDR2 as SQIVND (reference sequence). This CDR3 comprises 10 residues. Drawing the rest from reference TRBV19 and TRBJ1-1, the complete variable domain is DGGITQSPKYLFRKEGQNVTLSCEQNLNHDAMYWYRQDPGQGLRLIYYSQIVNDFQKGDIAEGYSVSREKKESFPLTVTSAQKNPTAFYLCASSGSSAFFGQGTRLTVV.

The table lists this clonotype with many counts. J is TRBJ2-2 and V is TRBV12-3 or TRBV12-4, with D uncertain. The CDR3 is made up of 12 amino acids. With 2 bases removed from V and 5 bases from J, the gap between germline ends came to 3 bases. CDR3 sequence reads: CASSLRTGELFF. Here the CDR3 DNA reads TGTGCCAGCAGTTTAAGGACCGGGGAGCTGTTTTTT.

The chain carries TRBV12-3 or TRBV12-4 and TRBJ1-1; 10 bases are shared with TRBD1. The CDR3 is 14 residues long. J lost 5 bases, V lost 4 bases, and 4 bases had no gene match. CDR3 sequence reads: CASSSGQGVTEAFF. The DNA for the CDR3 is TGTGCCAGCAGTTCCGGACAGGGGGTTACTGAAGCTTTCTTT.

The V call is TRBV7-9, the J call TRBJ2-3; weak D call: TRBD2 (6 bases). Germline V lookup: CDR1 SEHNR, CDR2 FQNEAQ (reference sequence). The CDR3 length is 15 residues. V lost 0 bases to trimming and J lost 3 bases, with 10 bases between them. CDR3 sequence (DNA): TGTGCCAGCAGCTTAGCCGGCGCGGGAACAGATACGCAGTATTTT. Its protein product is CASSLAGAGTDTQYF.

The V gene is TRBV12-3 or TRBV12-4, the J gene TRBJ1-1, with unresolved D. Trimming pared 1 base from V and 4 bases from J, leaving 10 bases between. CDR3 length: 14 residues. The CDR3 sequence: CASSLGPPGTEAFF. CDR3 bases: TGTGCCAGCAGTTTAGGGCCCCCGGGCACTGAAGCTTTCTTT.

In its sample, this clonotype was seen a few times. The chain couples TRBV4-3 to TRBJ2-2; D uncertain. The germline gives CDR1 LGHNA, CDR2 YSLEER. V was trimmed by 1 base and J by 6 bases, leaving 6 bases between them. There are 13 residues in the CDR3. The CDR3 bases are TGCGCCAGCAGCCAAGGGGATTCCGGGGAGCTGTTTTTT. Its translation: CASSQGDSGELFF.

The gene calls are TRBV12-3 or TRBV12-4 and TRBJ1-1, with D tentatively TRBD1 (5 bases). The CDR3 consists of 13 residues. The ends were cut back, 4 bases at V and 3 bases at J, with 9 bases in the middle. The CDR3 DNA is TGTGCCAGCAGTTCGGGGCAATACACTGAAGCTTTCTTT. This sequence encodes CASSSGQYTEAFF.

The chain employs TRBV19 and TRBJ2-2; weak D call: TRBD1 (5 bases). Germline V gene lookup returns CDR1 LNHDA and CDR2 SQIVND (reference sequence). The CDR3 is 15 residues long. V was trimmed by 5 bases and J by 8 bases, leaving 18 bases between them. CDR3 coding DNA: TGTGCCAGTAGTCCACGGACAAGGGGCTTTGGGGAGCTGTTTTTT. Protein product: CASSPRTRGFGELFF.

This clonotype was seen a handful of times. The chain couples TRBV4-1 to TRBJ1-6; no clear D. This CDR3 comprises 16 residues. Germline-derived CDR1 and CDR2 are MGHRA and YSYEKL. Trimming shortened V by 1 base and J by 7 bases, and 14 bases separated the two germline ends. CDR3 nucleotide sequence: TGCGCCAGCAGCCAAGTGAGACTGACACCGAATTCACCCCTCCACTTT. Amino acids: CASSQVRLTPNSPLHF.

This clonotype was detected a few times. The chain has TRBV29-1 and TRBJ2-3; 7 bases are a match to TRBD2. Trimming removed 6 bases from V and 8 bases from J; junction bases left unmatched: 5. CDR1 is SQVTM and CDR2 is ANQGSEA in the germline V gene. There are 11 residues in the CDR3. In DNA form, the CDR3 reads TGCAGCGTAGGACTAGAGTTTACGCAGTATTTT. This translates into CSVGLEFTQYF.

This clonotype was found many times. This rearrangement joins TRBV11-2 to TRBJ2-3; no firm D call. Trimming stripped 2 bases from V and 6 bases from J, with 21 bases between. Germline lookup yields CDR1 SGHAT and CDR2 FQNNGV. The CDR3 is made up of 17 amino acids. The CDR3 region is CASSLPPFGRLFDTQYF. Here the CDR3 DNA reads TGTGCCAGCAGCTTACCCCCTTTTGGAAGGTTATTCGATACGCAGTATTTT.

A few counts support this clonotype. V and J are TRBV10-2 and TRBJ1-1; a possible D gene is TRBD1 (5 bases). The V end lost 2 bases, the J end lost 4 bases, and 17 bases lay between the germline ends. Germline lookup yields CDR1 WSHSY and CDR2 SAAADI. The CDR3 is made up of 16 amino acids. In nucleotides, the CDR3 is TGCGCCAGCAGTGAGGCGCAGGGACCGGCGACCACTGAAGCTTTCTTT. Translating it yields CASSEAQGPATTEAFF.

This clonotype was observed many times. The V and J genes are TRBV7-9 and TRBJ2-3; 13 bases agree with TRBD2. The CDR3 consists of 17 residues. Per germline, CDR1 SEHNR and CDR2 FQNEAQ (reference sequence). V gave up 6 bases and J gave up 0 bases; unmatched junction bases: 6. CDR3 in DNA: TGTGCCAGCAGACCGGGACTAGCGGGGCTTAGCACAGATACGCAGTATTTT. This encodes CASRPGLAGLSTDTQYF.

The V call is TRBV6-5, the J call TRBJ2-3; tentative D call: TRBD1 (6 bases). CDR3 length: 14 amino acids. The V end was cut by 6 bases, the J end by 0 bases, with 10 bases between. Germline V CDR1 and CDR2: MNHEY, SVGAGI. CDR3 region: CASSQDRSTDTQYF. In nucleotides, the CDR3 is TGTGCCAGCAGCCAGGACAGAAGCACAGATACGCAGTATTTT.